The clone carrying this TCR beta chain was counted at least ten times. As yet, its antigen is unknown. The source of the sample is a study of CD8 T cells in ankylosing spondylitis. General study findings and limits: Some motif variants had been reported before (in reactive arthritis synovial fluid and blood). The authors reported significant enrichment of disease-linked clones in matched ankylosing spondylitis synovial fluid. Made up of about eight highly homologous variants, a TCR beta motif appeared characteristic of ankylosing spondylitis blood.

MiXCR, run by TCRdb on the 5' RACE reads, gives a single entry per CDR3 protein. The sample carries fewer than 400,000 distinct CDR3 sequences, under 15% recorded once. CDR3 length equals 13 residues. V was pared by 5 bases and J by 0 bases, with 5 bases between. Germline assignment: CDR1 SGHTA and CDR2 FQGNSA. The chain combines TRBV7-2 with TRBJ1-5; no definite D call. This sequence was found in a male donor with ankylosing spondylitis or in good health (not recorded which). The sample consisted of blood, either unsorted or a sorted T cell fraction (not recorded which). CDR3 in DNA: TGTGCCAGCAGCCGGAATAGCAATCAGCCCCAGCATTTT. It translates to CASSRNSNQPQHF.